This T cell receptor beta chain was identified during a study of cytomegalovirus exposure and HLA in healthy donors (dated by TCRdb to about 2017). With regard to the full study: In an earlier analysis of 587 of the donors, about 260 Gb of sequence data and 90 million to 120 million unique TCR beta sequences from 150 million to 200 million T cells were reported. Roughly 290 gigabases of sequencing data and 70 million to 100 million unique TCR sequences made up an early release that covered under 750 HLA-typed donors. Of the roughly 400 genotyped donors, approximately 83% fell in the genetic ancestry cluster associated with self-reported Caucasian donors. The aim of the study was to test whether cataloging public T cell receptors could identify signatures of past pathogen exposure. The study profiled the T cell repertoires of 666 subjects by immunosequencing and related them to cytomegalovirus serostatus. Besides the first cohort of roughly 640 subjects, a separate validation cohort made up of 120 different subjects was used. The study combined high-throughput TCR immunosequencing, statistical association of individual TCRs with disease status, and machine learning to predict cytomegalovirus infection status. In a later analysis, previously published TCR beta repertoires from about 640 donors were re-analyzed and high-resolution HLA genotyping was added so that TCR occurrence patterns could be studied. Rather than using new phenotypic data, the later analysis identified candidate immune exposures from TCR beta sequences and from how often those sequences occurred across donors. An earlier analysis of several hundred of the donors applied high-throughput TCR beta sequencing to assess whether each TCR beta V gene segment acted as functional or pseudogenic. Donor age, sex, ethnicity and CMV serostatus were compiled together with the repertoire data. In a later genetic analysis, genome-wide SNP genotypes for about three fifths of the roughly 670 donors were used, and that subset was treated as a discovery cohort. Every discovery cohort repertoire had been produced on one sequencing platform. Class I and class II HLA loci were covered by the typing at four-digit resolution. Typing coverage differed by locus: A, B, C, DRB1 and DQB1 were typed in about 620-630 donors, DQA1 in about 550, DPA1 in around 580, and DPB1 in around 440. Several DR-DQ haplotypes were treated as single units for association and clustering because of strong linkage in the cohort. Among around 400 genotyped donors of the cohort, an average of about 240,000 unique TCR beta nucleotide sequences were sequenced per donor, about a sixth of them non-productive.

As for this clone: Its antigen is currently not known. Qualities for individual bases were not recorded, and no much larger clone is one base off.

The germline V and J ends show losses of 1 base and 0 bases respectively, and no gene match explains 8 bases of the junction. The CDR3 has 18 amino acids, counting the end cysteine and phenylalanine. Only the CDR3 portion is preserved as DNA: 54 bases, with reading frame beginning at the first base. CDR1 is given as SGHTS and CDR2 as YDEGEE, both from the germline V gene. The cohort comprised fewer than 750 healthy bone marrow donors. All cohort members were sampled while nominally healthy, although unrecorded immune exposures were likely present. The donor was CMV seropositive and belonged to the group of 250 to 350 seropositive cohort members. Every donor gave a peripheral blood sample, and the peripheral blood mononuclear cells from that sample were used for TCR beta sequencing. The Qiagen DNeasy Blood Extraction Kit was used to extract genomic DNA from the blood cell samples. Receptor amplification or capture employed the immunoSEQ multiplex PCR assay. For the multiplex PCR, a mixture combining 60 forward primers for TCR Vbeta segments and 13 reverse primers for TCR Jbeta segments was used. A multiplex PCR assay on genomic DNA amplified the CDR3 region of rearranged TCR beta genes. On the Illumina HiSeq System, the amplified TCR beta libraries were sequenced as 87-base-pair reads. Per the original workflow: A later analysis tallied roughly 80 million unique TCR beta chains across the 650 to 750 repertoires, and approximately 11 million of those chains were shared by two or more donors. To remove PCR and sequencing errors, raw reads were error-corrected and collapsed into unique sequences using a nearest-neighbor algorithm that merged closely related sequences. Alignment of CDR3 sequences to IMGT reference sequences was used to assign V, D and J gene segments. For a sequence to be retained, a match of at least six nucleotides to both a V gene segment and a J gene segment was required. A rearrangement was called productive if the CDR3 had no stop codons and remained in frame with V and J, and every other rearrangement was called non-productive. Following IMGT convention, CDR3 was defined as the stretch from the second conserved V-encoded cysteine up to the conserved J-encoded phenylalanine. Sequences without an unambiguous match to a single V gene segment were excluded from the earlier analysis of over 500 of the donors. An earlier analysis of a few hundred of the donors called V segments functional above 56.7% productive rearrangements and segregating when the between-donor standard deviation exceeded 5%. To diagnose cytomegalovirus status from the catalog of TCR beta chain sequences, a statistical classification framework was built. V and J gene assignment, in a later analysis, came from comparing TCR nucleotide sequences with IMGT/GENE-DB human TR gene sequences. A later analysis assigned CDR3 sequences and most-parsimonious VDJ recombination scenarios with the TCRdist pipeline. In a later analysis, each TCR beta chain was defined by its CDR3 amino acid sequence together with its V-gene family, and reads without a unique V-gene family were excluded. In a later analysis, 450 to 600 highly shared, low-generation-probability nucleotide sequences were removed to address suspected cross-contamination and a sequencing artifact. In a later analysis, a clonal expansion index for each public chain was calculated from normalized within-repertoire ranks of inferred template counts. In a later analysis, generation probabilities were computed using a VDJ recombination model fitted to out-of-frame rearrangements, and the results were checked against IGoR. In a later analysis, hypergeometric tests were used to score TCR-TCR, TCR-HLA and TCR-CMV co-occurrence, with a repertoire-size bias correction applied to TCR pairs. A later analysis estimated false discovery rates by permuting HLA or CMV assignments 20 times. In a later analysis, co-occurring TCRs were grouped using DBSCAN, with TCRdist sequence similarity added in when clustering inside HLA-allele-positive subsets. For co-occurrence clustering, repertoires with fewer than 30,000 or more than 120,000 public chains were excluded, along with roughly 5 repertoires with anomalous nucleotide sharing. TCRdb holds this immuneACCESS table with in-frame rearrangements only. Some clones are missing; in checked studies, unresolved V genes explain under half, and the rest has no known cause. V, J and clone size were drawn from that table, and D and trimming were deduced from the DNA. The sample records 95,000 to 150,000 clones, 78% of which are singletons. Of the sample, roughly a tenth falls within the top ten clones.

Study-level results and caveats: A later analysis found that most CMV-associated TCR beta chains appeared HLA-restricted, with HLA associations seemingly driven largely by CMV exposure. Because HLA typing was unavailable for some donors at each locus, only the typed subset was used in association tests. In a later analysis, HLA-associated TCR beta chains showed more clonal expansion and lower generation probabilities than non-associated chains that were equally common. The sequencing pipeline was judged likely to have produced a cluster of highly shared sequence variants as a technical artifact. The 87-base-pair reads could not distinguish some IMGT-functional V segments, including TRBV6-2 and TRBV6-3, so those segments were excluded. A further reported finding was that TCR beta sequences accurately predicted the HLA-A and HLA-B alleles for most subjects in the first cohort. Correlated functional status among segregating V segments might reflect linkage disequilibrium, but an unknown experimental factor could not be ruled out. According to a later analysis, parvovirus B19, influenza, CMV and Epstein-Barr virus appeared linked to several top co-occurrence clusters. Roughly uniform sequencing depth across donors was assumed in presence/absence analyses, although this assumption may not hold. In the study, 150 to 200 TCR beta chains were listed as associated with cytomegalovirus. In vitro tests confirmed that a few of the cytomegalovirus-associated TCR beta chains recognize cytomegalovirus antigens. The authors suggested that the approach could potentially be extended to other disease states and immunological phenotypes. A later analysis associated 16,951 TCR beta sequences with specific HLA alleles at a false discovery rate of 0.05. A later genetic analysis associated a missense DCLRE1C variant with V-gene and J-gene trimming of TCR beta chains, and an independent cohort replicated the association. In a later genetic analysis, fewer N-insertions in productive TCRs were reported among donors in an Asian-associated ancestry cluster than the roughly 640-donor mean. Broadly in line with IMGT annotations, most TCR beta V segments showed up in productive rearrangements about 90% or about 30% of the time in an earlier analysis of about 500 of the donors. Assigning TCR associations to individual alleles was difficult when HLA alleles, especially DR and DQ, strongly co-occurred. Because counts were too low, 15 to 20 rarely observed V segments, including chromosome 9 orphons, were excluded from the earlier analysis of 587 of the donors. Most TCR sequences were observed very rarely across donors, whereas some public TCRs were present in many individuals. In both the original and validation cohorts, the classifier was reported to diagnose cytomegalovirus status with high specificity and sensitivity. In this cohort, only TCR beta chains were sequenced, and detectable features were limited by the absence of alpha or paired-chain data. In a later analysis, the rate of TCR association differed among HLA loci, with DRB1 alleles having the most associated TCRs and HLA-C alleles having the fewest. For the cohort, immune exposure information was limited to CMV serostatus.

This clonotype was sampled from a man in his thirties or forties in good health and CMV-seropositive. Recombination connected TRBV5-8 to TRBJ1-4, and 8 bases in between align with TRBD1. The sample consisted of PBMCs. The sequenced DNA is TGTGCCAGCAGCTTGATTCTACAGGGGGTTTCAACTAATGAAAAACTGTTTTTT. Translated, this is CASSLILQGVSTNEKLFF.